This TCR beta chain was sequenced for a study of cytomegalovirus exposure and HLA in healthy donors. About the research overall: A previous analysis identified 95 million to 130 million unique TCR beta sequences derived from 180 million or so T cells.

Findings and limits, study-wide: A later analysis found that most CMV-associated TCR beta chains appeared HLA-restricted. Later on, an analysis tied roughly 17,000 TCR beta sequences to HLA alleles at 0.05 false discovery rate. There was a cluster of highly shared sequence variants that was likely a sequencing artifact.

V was cut by 7 bases and J by 0 bases, with 13 bases left in between. The CDR3 sequence is 14 residues long. Germline V gene lookup returns CDR1 MNHNS and CDR2 SASEGT. With 60 Vbeta and 13 Jbeta primers, the PCR was carried out. Assay used: immunoSEQ multiplex PCR; TCRdb lists only in-frame clones, some missing. The sample records over 65,000 clones, about two thirds being singletons. Turning to this clone: The antigen is undetermined.

This chain links TRBV6-1 with TRBJ2-7; perhaps TRBD1 as D (6 bases). The specimen sequenced was PBMCs. This TCR was recovered from a woman in her forties or fifties in good health and CMV-seropositive. CDR3 sequence: CASNYRAPSYEQYF. The CDR3 coding sequence is TGTGCCAGCAATTACAGGGCCCCCTCCTACGAGCAGTACTTC.